This is a list of T cell receptor beta chains from one sample in a study of molecular identifiers for immune sequencing clone quantification. MiXCR was run by TCRdb on the PCR reads, yielding one entry per CDR3 protein. The table shows some 650,000 distinct CDR3 sequences, with nearly 20% occurring only once. The material sequenced was naive CD8+ T cells from blood, with Jurkat cell RNA spiked in. Source of these receptors: a human donor in good health. Some libraries in this study had Jurkat cell RNA spiked in. Each CDR3 is given with its conserved first and last residue. Each record gives: V gene, J gene, CDR3 protein.

TRBV5-1	TRBJ2-2	CASSPSTGDGTGELFF
TRBV12-3/TRBV12-4	TRBJ2-3	CASSTPGGAGDTQYF
TRBV9	TRBJ1-6	CASSEETKGSPLHF
TRBV12-3/TRBV12-4	TRBJ2-2	CASSAHSGELFF
TRBV5-8	TRBJ2-1	CASSPEAGRGQFDEQFF
TRBV19	TRBJ2-3	CASSIYSSREYTDTQYF
TRBV12-5	TRBJ2-1	CASGLGPRARIARYNEQFF
TRBV28	TRBJ1-1	CASNEQGNTEAFF
TRBV20-1	TRBJ2-7	CSAIWRSSYEQYF
TRBV12-3/TRBV12-4	TRBJ2-3	CASSSRLGSLTDTQYF
TRBV20-1	TRBJ2-2	CSATGPLVRTMNTGELFF
TRBV19	TRBJ2-3	CASSMFKADTQYF
TRBV11-2	TRBJ2-3	CASSSLVGGGDTQYF
TRBV20-1	TRBJ1-2	CSARVQTHYGYTF
TRBV6-5	TRBJ2-7	CASSLTGTVISNYEQYF
TRBV28	TRBJ1-3	CASRRITQQGAGGNTIYF